The text below deals with one T cell receptor (beta chain). Its antigen is as yet unknown. The germline V gene has CDR1 MDHEN and CDR2 SYDVKM. V lost 5 bases and J 6 bases, leaving 19 bases between the germline ends. The CDR3 is made up of 15 amino acids. Generated by immunoSEQ multiplex PCR, the TCRdb table keeps only in-frame clones and is missing some. The repertoire consists of around 97,000 clones, with around 91% occurring once and the leading ten covering 45% to 55%. This entry belongs to a study of T cell responses to AZD1222 COVID-19 vaccine. Notes on the study in general: Within unmutated variant regions lay the reported targets of nearly half of spike-specific TCRs. Baseline seropositives among AZD1222 recipients totaled only five to seven. Spike regions recognized by vaccine-associated CD4 TCRs spanned the protein, led by 160-218 and 743-854. Repertoires were collected only later (after the peak T cell response had occurred).

The source of this sequence is an adult in good health. This chain links TRBV28 with TRBJ1-1; D unresolved. The source material was peripheral blood, sampled on day 0 of AZD1222 vaccination. The CDR3 bases are TGTGCCAGCAGTCTCCATTCCTCGGCTGGGCCTGAAGCTTTCTTT. Translation gives CASSLHSSAGPEAFF. Full variable domain (missing parts from reference TRBV28 and TRBJ1-1): DVKVTQSSRYLVKRTGEKVFLECVQDMDHENMFWYRQDPGLGLRLIYFSYDVKMKEKGDIPEGYSVSREKKERFSLILESASTNQTSMYLCASSLHSSAGPEAFFGQGTRLTVV.